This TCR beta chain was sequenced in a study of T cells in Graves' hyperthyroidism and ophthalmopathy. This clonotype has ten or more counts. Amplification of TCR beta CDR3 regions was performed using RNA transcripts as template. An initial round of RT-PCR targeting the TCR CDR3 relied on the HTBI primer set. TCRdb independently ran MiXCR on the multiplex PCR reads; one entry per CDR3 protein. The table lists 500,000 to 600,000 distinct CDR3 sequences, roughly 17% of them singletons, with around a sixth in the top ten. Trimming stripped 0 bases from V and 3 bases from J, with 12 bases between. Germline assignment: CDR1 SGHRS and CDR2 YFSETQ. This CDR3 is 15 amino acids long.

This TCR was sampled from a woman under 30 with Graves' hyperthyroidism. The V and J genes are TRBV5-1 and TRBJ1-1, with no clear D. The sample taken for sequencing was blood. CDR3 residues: CASSLGSTWDTEAFF. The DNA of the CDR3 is TGCGCCAGCAGCTTGGGTAGTACCTGGGACACTGAAGCTTTCTTT.